This T cell receptor (beta chain) was profiled in a study of Ad26.COV2.S vaccination and SARS-CoV-2 variants. The method was immunoSEQ multiplex PCR; TCRdb's version includes in-frame clones alone and lacks a portion of them. The sample records around 320,000 clones, around 86% being singletons. The germline V gene has CDR1 MNHNY and CDR2 SVGAGI (reference sequence). The CDR3 loop spans 16 amino acids. V dropped 4 bases and J dropped 1; count of bases not matched to a gene: 6. Treatment reported: some 20 received Ad26.COV2.S at low or high dose, single or two shots; about 5 received placebo; per-sample allocation not given. The samples date from day 63 after the first vaccine or placebo injection.

The source was peripheral blood, collected in a trial of Ad26.COV2.S vaccine versus placebo. The chain carries TRBV6-6 and TRBJ2-5, with TRBD2 identical over 10 bases. This clonotype was obtained from a person between 18 and 65 years old who received the Ad26.COV2.S COVID-19 vaccine or a placebo. DNA for the CDR3: TGTGCCAGCAGTTTTAGCGGGGGGCGCTCCCAAGAGACCCAGTACTTC. This gives the protein CASSFSGGRSQETQYF.